The T cell receptor beta chain under discussion was sequenced for a study of shared clonotypes between healthy human individuals. Overall study findings and caveats: An anticipated effect of sequencing depth on clonotype sharing among donors was recognized.

A note on this clone: What it binds is not known.

CDR3 length: 13 amino acids. V was shortened by 6 bases and J by 4 bases, with 11 bases between the two germline ends. Germline V gene lookup returns CDR1 MDHEN and CDR2 SYDVKM. The naive CD8 population came from CD45RO-negative cells selected for CCR7, without terminally differentiated effector memory CD45RA+ cells. Approximately 200 ng DNA, 30,000 to 35,000 T cell genomes, went into each sorted-subset replicate PCR. Sequencing used immunoSEQ multiplex PCR; TCRdb keeps in-frame clones, though not all of them. The sample yields approximately 2,000,000 clones, approximately 92% seen once. The sequencing sample was made of naive CD8+ T cells from PBMCs. The source of this sequence is a man aged 18 to 30 in good health. Some clones in this sample may be carry-over from other donors' samples. The V and J genes are TRBV28 and TRBJ2-3; TRBD1 might be the D (6 bases). The CDR3 nucleotides are TGTGCCAGCAGAGAACAGGGACCAGATACGCAGTATTTT. This codes for CASREQGPDTQYF.